This passage covers 20 T cell receptor beta chains from one sample sequenced in a study of blood T cell repertoires in COVID-19 (TCRdb year 2020). Preparation of the library involved the immunoSEQ multiplex PCR assay. Sourced from immuneACCESS, this table was stored by TCRdb with only in-frame sequences that have V and J called. A share of the clones is absent; for the studies checked, an unresolved V gene accounts for under half, and the remainder has no known explanation. The sample records around 160,000 clones, more than 85% of which are singletons. The ten largest clonotypes hold roughly 2% of the sample. Specimen: peripheral blood. These receptor sequences come from a woman aged 55-70 years with COVID-19, enrolled during active disease.

V is TRBV27 and J is TRBJ1-2; D not certain. Germline CDR1 and CDR2: MNHEY and SMNVEV (reference sequence). This CDR3 region has 13 residues. Trimming removed 2 bases from V and 3 bases from J, with 7 bases in between. The CDR3 here is CASSLAADYGYTF. The CDR3, as DNA: TGTGCCAGCAGTTTAGCAGCGGACTATGGCTACACCTTC.

This sequence joins TRBV6-4 and TRBJ2-1; TRBD2 matches at 11 bases. Trimming removed 3 bases from V and 5 bases from J; junction bases left unmatched: 3. CDR1 MRHNA and CDR2 SNTAGT come from the germline V gene. CDR3 length: 15 residues. The CDR3 loop reads CASSELAGVNNEQFF. DNA of the CDR3: TGTGCCAGCAGTGAACTAGCGGGGGTCAACAATGAGCAGTTCTTC.

V usage is TRBV18 and J usage is TRBJ2-5, with D maybe TRBD2 (5 bases). This CDR3 comprises 13 residues. V lost 4 bases and J 5 bases, leaving 11 bases between the germline ends. Germline V lookup: CDR1 KGHSH, CDR2 LQKENI. The CDR3 bases are TGTGCCAGCTCACAGGACTGGGGTGAGACCCAGTACTTC. The encoded protein is CASSQDWGETQYF. The full variable domain, its missing parts supplied by reference TRBV18 and TRBJ2-5, is NAGVMQNPRHLVRRRGQEARLRCSPMKGHSHVYWYRQLPEEGLKFMVYLQKENIIDESGMPKERFSAEFPKEGPSILRIQQVVRGDSAAYFCASSQDWGETQYFGPGTRLLVL.

This clone was observed once. The chain's CDR3 is CASSYRGQGPYNEQFF. The CDR3 bases are TGTGCCAGCAGTTACCGAGGACAGGGGCCTTACAATGAGCAGTTCTTC. The chain uses TRBV6-2 or TRBV6-3 and TRBJ2-1, with 9 bases identical to TRBD1. From germline, CDR1 is MNHEY and CDR2 SVGEGT. This CDR3 has 16 residues. J lost 4 bases, V lost 2 bases, and 6 bases had no gene match.

This chain uses TRBV6-5 with TRBJ2-7; tentatively, D is TRBD1 (6 bases). V gave up 8 bases and J gave up 4 bases, with 18 bases separating them. This CDR3 is built from 14 residues. Germline V gene lookup returns CDR1 MNHEY and CDR2 SVGAGI. CDR3 in amino acids: CASYRDIGLYEQYF. Here the CDR3 DNA reads TGTGCCAGCTACCGGGACATAGGTCTTTACGAGCAGTACTTC.

V and J are TRBV4-2 and TRBJ1-2; 7 bases map to TRBD1. Germline V gene data show CDR1 as LGHNA and CDR2 as YNFKEQ. This CDR3 contains 16 residues. V lost 5 bases to trimming and J lost 7 bases; unmatched junction nucleotides: 16. The CDR3 region has the DNA TGTGCCAGCAGCTCCGGGACAGACAAAAAGGGCCTTGGCTACACCTTC. This codes for CASSSGTDKKGLGYTF.

The chain uses TRBV18 and TRBJ1-2; D is ambiguous. The V gene lost 1 base and the J gene lost 3 bases, with 21 bases spanning the gap. The CDR3 consists of 18 residues. CDR1 and CDR2 from the germline V gene are KGHSH and LQKENI. The CDR3 DNA reads TGTGCCAGCTCACCACGAGTTACGAGAGAACTAGAGGACTATGGCTACACCTTC. This codes for CASSPRVTRELEDYGYTF.

This chain links TRBV11-2 with TRBJ1-1; D not certain. The germline gives CDR1 SGHAT, CDR2 FQNNGV. This CDR3 has 12 residues. Trimming left V 5 bases short and J 6 bases short, with 10 bases between. The CDR3 coding sequence is TGTGCCAGCAGCCCCTGGCAGGCTGAAGCTTTCTTT. This sequence encodes CASSPWQAEAFF.

This chain uses TRBV7-9 with TRBJ2-7; 8 bases agree with TRBD1. Germline loops: CDR1 SEHNR, CDR2 FQNEAQ (reference sequence). CDR3 size: 14 residues. With V trimmed by 5 bases and J by 2 bases, 5 bases remained unmatched. The DNA of the CDR3 is TGTGCCAGCAGCGTAGACAGGGGTGCCTACGAGCAGTACTTC. Protein product: CASSVDRGAYEQYF.

J is TRBJ1-4 and V is TRBV7-9, with 8 bases fitting TRBD1. After removal of 5 bases from V and 8 bases from J, the junction contained 10 bases not matched to a gene. This CDR3 spans 15 amino acids. Germline CDR1 SEHNR, CDR2 FQNEAQ (reference sequence). CDR3 bases: TGTGCCAGCAGCCCCTGGACAGGGAAGGGGGAAAAACTGTTTTTT. Protein sequence: CASSPWTGKGEKLFF.

This chain links TRBV7-3 with TRBJ2-3; perhaps TRBD2 as D (6 bases). The CDR3 length is 15 residues. V was clipped by 5 bases and J by 6 bases, with 18 bases between them. Germline V gene sequence: CDR1 SGHTA, CDR2 FQGTGA. The CDR3 region has the DNA TGTGCCAGCAGCGACCCGGGACTCACGACGGATACGCAGTATTTT. Its translation is CASSDPGLTTDTQYF.

This chain joins TRBV19 and TRBJ1-4; no clear D. The CDR3 length is 14 residues. Deletions cut 3 bases from V and 5 bases from J, with 10 bases between. From germline, CDR1 is LNHDA and CDR2 SQIVND (reference sequence). The CDR3 nucleotides read TGTGCCAGTAGTATGCGGGAGGAGAATGAAAAACTGTTTTTT. Amino acids: CASSMREENEKLFF.

Here the CDR3 DNA reads TGTGCCAGCAGTCGAGGGTCCCCAGATACGCAGTATTTT. This sequence encodes CASSRGSPDTQYF. The rearrangement uses TRBV12-3 or TRBV12-4 and TRBJ2-3; a possible D gene is TRBD2 (5 bases). CDR3 length: 13 amino acids. Deletions cut 5 bases from V and 4 bases from J, with 10 bases between.

The V gene is TRBV9, the J gene TRBJ1-2; 7 nucleotides align to TRBD1. The length of the CDR3 is 15 residues. Trimming cost V 6 bases and J 0 bases; bases outside gene matches: 8. In germline, CDR1 is SGDLS, CDR2 YYNGEE. The CDR3 is CASTLGGQPNYGYTF. The CDR3 DNA reads TGTGCCAGCACTTTAGGGGGACAGCCTAACTATGGCTACACCTTC.

The chain uses TRBV18 and TRBJ2-1, with D perhaps TRBD1 (6 bases). This CDR3 comprises 15 residues. V shed 3 bases and J shed 6 bases, with 15 bases lying between them. Germline V gives CDR1 KGHSH, CDR2 LQKENI. The DNA of the CDR3 is TGTGCCAGCTCACCGCAAAGGGGGTTGGTCAATGAGCAGTTCTTC. Protein: CASSPQRGLVNEQFF.

V usage is TRBV5-1 and J usage is TRBJ1-2, with 7 bases aligning to TRBD1. The germline V gene has CDR1 SGHRS and CDR2 YFSETQ. The CDR3 totals 15 residues. Trimming took 0 bases from V and 3 from J; bases not matched to a gene: 5. CDR3 sequence (DNA): TGCGCCAGCAGCTTGGTCACAGGGGCTGACTATGGCTACACCTTC. It specifies CASSLVTGADYGYTF.

V is TRBV6-4 and J is TRBJ1-5; D may be TRBD1 (5 bases). The CDR3 runs to 19 residues. The germline V gene has CDR1 MRHNA and CDR2 SNTAGT. V lost 6 bases and J 1 base, leaving 25 bases between the germline ends. The CDR3 region has the DNA TGTGCCAGCAGCGGGATATCGGGACTCCTGGTAGAAAGCAATCAGCCCCAGCATTTT. It encodes CASSGISGLLVESNQPQHF.

The V and J genes are TRBV6-4 and TRBJ1-4; TRBD1 aligns across 9 bases. The germline CDR1 and CDR2 sequences are MRHNA and SNTAGT. There are 18 residues in the CDR3. With V trimmed by 5 bases and J by 6 bases, 16 bases remained unmatched. DNA for the CDR3: TGTGCCAGCAGTCACCATAGGACAGGGGTCGGTATAGATGAAAAACTGTTTTTT. Residues: CASSHHRTGVGIDEKLFF.

The chain is built from TRBV29-1 and TRBJ1-2, with no clear D. There are 11 residues in the CDR3. Looked up from germline, CDR1 is SQVTM and CDR2 is ANQGSEA. The V gene lost 1 base and the J gene lost 4 bases, with 4 bases spanning the gap. The CDR3 DNA sequence: TGCAGCGTTGAAGTCGGCTATGGCTACACCTTC. Translated, it gives CSVEVGYGYTF.

The chain employs TRBV27 and TRBJ1-2; 7 bases are shared with TRBD1. Germline V gene lookup returns CDR1 MNHEY and CDR2 SMNVEV (reference sequence). V gave up 5 bases and J gave up 2 bases; unmatched junction bases: 5. This CDR3 comprises 14 residues. This chain's CDR3 is CASSARQGNYGYTF. DNA for the CDR3: TGTGCCAGCAGTGCTCGACAGGGAAACTATGGCTACACCTTC.